This is a list of T cell receptor beta chains from one sample in a study of blood T cell repertoires in COVID-19. Libraries were prepared by immunoSEQ multiplex PCR; TCRdb keeps only in-frame clonotypes and omits some of them. Here the sample spans 200,000 to 300,000 clones, roughly 90% being singletons. Source material: peripheral blood. These receptors were collected from a man aged 55 to 70 who had recovered from COVID-19. Each CDR3 is given with its conserved first and last residue. The D gene is left open where the match is weak. Clone size, where shown, is once, few, many, or a class for clones that have expanded.

clone_size d_call j_call v_call cdr3_aa cdr3_nt
. TRBD2 TRBJ2-2 TRBV3-1/TRBV3-2 CASSPSAGGPAGGELFF TGTGCCAGCAGCCCCTCGGCGGGGGGGCCCGCGGGCGGGGAGCTGTTTTTT
. TRBD1 TRBJ1-1 TRBV9 CASSVGDREWAEAFF TGTGCCAGCAGCGTTGGGGACAGGGAATGGGCTGAAGCTTTCTTT
. . TRBJ1-1 TRBV19 CASRKLTGYNTEAFF TGTGCCAGTAGGAAGCTCACAGGGTATAACACTGAAGCTTTCTTT
. TRBD2 TRBJ2-7 TRBV6-2/TRBV6-3 CASSTPGLADYEQYF TGTGCCAGCAGTACACCGGGACTAGCGGACTACGAGCAGTACTTC
. . TRBJ1-2 TRBV4-2 CASSRAGGYTF TGTGCCAGCAGCCGAGCAGGAGGCTACACCTTC
once . TRBJ1-1 TRBV9 CASSVGEGLVTEAFF TGTGCCAGCAGCGTAGGGGAGGGTTTGGTGACTGAAGCTTTCTTT
. TRBD1 TRBJ2-7 TRBV6-6 CASSYGGTASYEQYF TGTGCCAGCAGCTACGGTGGGACAGCCTCCTACGAGCAGTACTTC
few . TRBJ2-7 TRBV13 CASSLTSGSHYEQYF TGTGCCAGCAGCCTCACTTCCGGGAGCCACTACGAGCAGTACTTC
. . TRBJ1-1 TRBV5-1 CASSLGQMNTEAFF TGCGCCAGCAGCTTAGGACAGATGAACACTGAAGCTTTCTTT
. . TRBJ1-1 TRBV30 CAWSVIGGDAFF TGTGCCTGGAGTGTAATAGGAGGGGACGCTTTCTTT
. TRBD2 TRBJ2-3 TRBV3-1/TRBV3-2 CASSARSGGDTQYF TGTGCCAGCAGCGCCCGTAGCGGGGGAGATACGCAGTATTTT
. . TRBJ2-7 TRBV2 CASSQYEQYF TGTGCCAGCAGTCAGTACGAGCAGTACTTC
. . TRBJ2-2 TRBV2 CASSEAATGLAGTGELFF TGTGCCAGCAGTGAAGCAGCCACAGGGCTGGCTGGCACCGGGGAGCTGTTTTTT
. . TRBJ1-5 TRBV20-1 CSASPQGVGLQPQHF TGCAGTGCTAGTCCACAGGGCGTAGGGCTTCAGCCCCAGCATTTT
. TRBD1 TRBJ1-2 TRBV4-2 CASSTRQGANYGYTF TGTGCCAGCAGCACCCGACAGGGGGCAAACTATGGCTACACCTTC
. TRBD1 TRBJ1-1 TRBV4-2 CASSQDLAGTGGNTEAFF TGTGCCAGCAGCCAAGATCTCGCCGGGACAGGGGGGAACACTGAAGCTTTCTTT
. TRBD2 TRBJ2-2 TRBV9 CASSFRAGLAGGANTGELFF TGTGCCAGCAGCTTCAGAGCGGGACTAGCGGGGGGGGCGAACACCGGGGAGCTGTTTTTT